This T cell receptor beta chain originates from a study of CD8+CD57+ T cells in acquired aplastic anemia. CDR3 and TCR beta VDJ profiling relied on a genomic DNA template. Via MiXCR, TCRdb re-called the reads, giving one row per CDR3 protein. The table lists 150,000 to 200,000 distinct CDR3 sequences, roughly 64% of them singletons. Points from the study as a whole: CD8+ Simpson's diversity did not differ significantly between patients and controls.

This clonotype was seen many times. Its antigen is as yet unknown. Trimming cost V 7 bases and J 3 bases; bases outside gene matches: 5. The CDR3 has 15 residues. This sequence joins TRBV12-3 or TRBV12-4 and TRBJ2-3; 12 positions match TRBD2. The TCR originated in a human donor with severe aplastic anemia or a healthy control (not recorded which). Sequenced sample: sorted CD4+, CD8+, or CD8+CD57+ T cells (not recorded which) from PBMCs. CDR3 bases: TGTGCCAGCAACCTAGCGGGGGGGCGGACAGATACGCAGTATTTT. It codes for CASNLAGGRTDTQYF.